One TCR beta chain is described in this entry. Antigen: not known. The assay was immunoSEQ multiplex PCR, and TCRdb's table has in-frame clones only and misses some. The sample carries 110,000 to 150,000 clones, about 93% recorded once. This sample stems from a study of graft-versus-host responses after intestinal transplantation. Overall study: Multivisceral, liver-intestinal, or isolated intestinal transplants were given to recipients. Every recipient had anti-thymocyte globulin induction and roughly 3 years of tacrolimus plus steroids.

The study's findings and limits: Present in recipient marrow, GvH clones included some that appeared first in ileum or blood. Individuals who had graft-donor T cell macrochimerism had allografts that showed high graft-versus-host to host-versus-graft clonal ratios.

In germline, CDR1 is SEHNR, CDR2 FQNEAQ (reference sequence). The CDR3 covers 13 residues. The V end was cut by 1 base, the J end by 8 bases, with 8 bases between. The chain has TRBV7-9 and TRBJ1-4; D gene unclear. This TCR was recovered from a human donor who received an intestinal transplant. The sequences come from unstimulated CD4+ T cells sorted from spleen or lymph node cells, collected before intestinal transplant. The DNA for the CDR3 is TGTGCCAGCAGCTTAGTTGCTATCGAAAAACTGTTTTTT. It codes for CASSLVAIEKLFF.